One sample yielded the 2 T cell receptor beta chains listed below, sequenced in a study of immune cell composition in non-small cell lung cancer. Sequenced by immunoSEQ multiplex PCR; TCRdb stores in-frame clones only, minus some. The sample contains almost 3,000 clones, approximately 78% of which appear only once. The sample comprised lung tumor tissue. These receptors were obtained from a human donor with non-small cell lung cancer.

This clone was seen a handful of times. This chain joins TRBV5-1 and TRBJ2-7, with 14 bases lining up with TRBD2. This CDR3 spans 18 amino acids. V shed 4 bases, J shed 1 base, and the junction held 10 bases outside the gene matches. Germline lookup yields CDR1 SGHRS and CDR2 YFSETQ. In nucleotides, the CDR3 is TGCGCCAGCAGCCAACCGGGACTAGCGGGGGAATGGTCCTACGAGCAGTACTTC. Its protein is CASSQPGLAGEWSYEQYF.

The chain couples TRBV6-6 to TRBJ1-2; the match to TRBD1 covers 12 bases. The CDR3 extends over 16 amino acids. The junction had 8 bases not matched to a gene; V was cut back by 2 bases and J by 7 bases. Looked up from germline, CDR1 is MNHNY and CDR2 is SVGAGI (reference sequence). The CDR3 here is CASSYRDRGRPGGYTF. For the CDR3, the DNA is TGTGCCAGCAGTTACCGGGACAGGGGGCGCCCGGGTGGCTACACCTTC.